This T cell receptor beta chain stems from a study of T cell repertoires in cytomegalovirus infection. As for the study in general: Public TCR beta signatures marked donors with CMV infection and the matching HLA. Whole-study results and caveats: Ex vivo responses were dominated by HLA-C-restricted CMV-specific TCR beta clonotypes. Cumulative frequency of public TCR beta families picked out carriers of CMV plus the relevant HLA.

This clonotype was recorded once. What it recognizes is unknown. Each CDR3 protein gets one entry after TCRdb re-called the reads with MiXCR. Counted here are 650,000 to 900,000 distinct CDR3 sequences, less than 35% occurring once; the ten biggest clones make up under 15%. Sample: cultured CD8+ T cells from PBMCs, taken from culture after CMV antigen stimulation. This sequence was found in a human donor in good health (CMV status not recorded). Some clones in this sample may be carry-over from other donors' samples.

The CDR3 sequence is CASSYSEENTEAFF. CDR3 in DNA: TGTGCCAGCAGTTATTCCGAGGAGAACACTGAAGCTTTCTTT. This chain joins TRBV6-5 and TRBJ1-1, with unresolved D. Trimming stripped 3 bases from V and 1 base from J, with 9 bases between. The CDR3 totals 14 residues. In germline, CDR1 is MNHEY, CDR2 SVGAGI.